Presented here are 22 T cell receptor beta chains from one specimen sequenced in a study of blood T cells in healthy people across ages. Combining a sample-barcoded 5' primer with a J-beta primer mix, a second PCR ran for about 6 to 12 cycles. TCRdb used MiXCR to reprocess the 5' RACE reads, holding one entry per CDR3 protein. This sample has 600,000 to 800,000 distinct CDR3 sequences; 45% to 60% occur once, and the top ten carry 13%. The sequenced sample consisted of blood. These receptors originate from a woman of 80 years or more in good health.

V usage is TRBV5-1 and J usage is TRBJ1-1; D gene unclear. The germline V gene has CDR1 SGHRS and CDR2 YFSETQ. Trimming took off 3 bases at V and 2 bases at J, with 14 bases between the two ends. This CDR3 spans 15 amino acids. Here the CDR3 DNA reads TGCGCCAGCAGCTCCAACCCGACAACTAACACTGAAGCTTTCTTT. This codes for CASSSNPTTNTEAFF.

This rearrangement joins TRBV11-2 to TRBJ2-3, with D perhaps matching TRBD1 (6 bases). This CDR3 is 11 amino acids long. V was trimmed by 10 bases and J by 8 bases, leaving 13 bases between them. Germline lookup yields CDR1 SGHAT and CDR2 FQNNGV. The CDR3: CATRGQTTQYF. DNA of the CDR3: TGTGCCACGAGGGGACAAACTACGCAGTATTTT.

This clonotype was seen more than once but under ten times. The chain is built from TRBV12-3 or TRBV12-4 and TRBJ2-7; 7 bases agree with TRBD2. The V and J ends lost 6 bases and 4 bases, in that order; junction bases with no gene match: 33. The CDR3 totals 22 residues. This CDR3 is CASSYWVGGGKLSLMYKYEQYF. The CDR3 DNA is TGTGCCAGCAGCTACTGGGTTGGGGGGGGGAAACTGTCCTTGATGTACAAATACGAGCAGTACTTC.

In this sample, this clonotype turned up a few times. J is TRBJ1-5 and V is TRBV5-5; 7 bases agree with TRBD1. CDR1 and CDR2 from the germline V gene are SGHKS and YYEKEE (reference sequence). This CDR3 has 15 amino acids. The ends lost 9 bases at V and 0 bases at J; junction bases unmatched: 9. The CDR3 nucleotides read TGTGCCAAGCCACAGGGGTGGGATAGCAATCAGCCCCAGCATTTT. Translation: CAKPQGWDSNQPQHF.

This clonotype was seen only a few times. CDR3 sequence (DNA): TGTGCCAGCAGTTTTTACCGGGGGGGGACAGAGACCCAGTACTTC. Amino acid sequence: CASSFYRGGTETQYF. The chain employs TRBV12-3 or TRBV12-4 and TRBJ2-5; 8 bases align to TRBD2. This CDR3 is 15 amino acids long. The ends lost 3 bases at V and 4 bases at J; junction bases unmatched: 7.

This clonotype was seen repeatedly, ten times or more. The chain uses TRBV3-1 and TRBJ2-5; D unresolved. Trimming left V 4 bases short and J 6 bases short, with 15 bases between. CDR3 length equals 14 residues. CDR1 and CDR2 from the germline V gene are LGHDT and YNNKEL (reference sequence). CDR3 coding DNA: TGTGCCAGCAGCCTCCGATCCGATACTCAGACCCAGTACTTC. This translates into CASSLRSDTQTQYF.

As concerns this clonotype: This may stem from a read error, because a much larger clone lies one nucleotide away. V is TRBV5-1 and J is TRBJ2-1; tentatively, D is TRBD1 or TRBD2 (5 bases each). Trimming left V 4 bases short and J 8 bases short, with 13 bases between. CDR3 length: 13 amino acids. Looked up from germline, CDR1 is SGHRS and CDR2 is YFSETQ. CDR3 sequence reads: CASSLQGDDEQFF. CDR3 nucleotides: TGCGCCAGCAGCCTGCAGGGAGACGATGAGCAGTTCTTC.

For this clonotype: A much larger clone is a single base away; this may be a read error. The genes are TRBV2 and TRBJ2-5; tentatively, D is TRBD1 or TRBD2 (5 bases each). Germline CDR1 reads SNHLY; CDR2 reads FYNNEI. Trimming shortened V by 8 bases and J by 2 bases, and 18 bases separated the two germline ends. CDR3 length: 15 amino acids. CDR3 sequence: CASDFGDLPQETQYF. In nucleotides, the CDR3 is TGTGCCAGCGACTTCGGGGACCTCCCACAAGAGACCCAGTACTTC.

The rearrangement uses TRBV12-3 or TRBV12-4 and TRBJ2-1; D is uncertain. Trimming shortened V by 7 bases and J by 6 bases, and 13 bases separated the two germline ends. The CDR3 runs to 13 residues. The CDR3 bases are TGTGCCAGCACTGCCCCACCGGGCAATGAGCAGTTCTTC. Its translation: CASTAPPGNEQFF.

J is TRBJ2-2 and V is TRBV9; D not resolved. The CDR3 covers 16 residues. Between the trimmed V and J ends, which lost 4 bases and 0 bases, there was a span of 13 bases. The germline V gene encodes CDR1 SGDLS and CDR2 YYNGEE. The chain's CDR3 is CASSIDSPSNTGELFF. CDR3 bases: TGTGCCAGCAGCATAGATAGCCCCTCGAACACCGGGGAGCTGTTTTTT.

This clonotype was recorded many times. This chain links TRBV4-1 with TRBJ2-1, with no clear D. The CDR3 contains 15 residues. Germline assignment: CDR1 MGHRA and CDR2 YSYEKL. Trimming shortened V by 1 base and J by 0 bases, and 7 bases separated the two germline ends. The CDR3 loop is CASSQGSDSYNEQFF. For the CDR3, the DNA is TGCGCCAGCAGCCAAGGCAGCGACTCCTACAATGAGCAGTTCTTC.

In its sample, this clonotype was seen many times. The chain joins TRBV7-9 to TRBJ1-6; D might be TRBD1 (6 bases). The V gene lost 4 bases and the J gene lost 0 bases, with 13 bases spanning the gap. In germline, CDR1 is SEHNR, CDR2 FQNEAQ (reference sequence). The length of the CDR3 is 17 residues. For the CDR3, the DNA is TGTGCCAGCAGCTCGGACAGCCCGAGCTCCTATAATTCACCCCTCCACTTT. This codes for CASSSDSPSSYNSPLHF.

This rearrangement joins TRBV7-9 to TRBJ2-5; 7 bases are shared with TRBD1. The end of the DNA fits TRBJ2-7 better, so the J call may be wrong. This CDR3 has 16 amino acids. In germline, CDR1 is SEHNR, CDR2 FQNEAQ (reference sequence). The CDR3 spells CASSSYPTGKGAEQYF. CDR3 coding DNA: TGTGCCAGCAGCTCCTATCCGACAGGGAAAGGTGCCGAGCAGTACTTC.

This chain uses TRBV12-3 or TRBV12-4 with TRBJ2-2; 8 nucleotides agree with TRBD2. The CDR3 has 15 residues. V was clipped by 3 bases and J by 4 bases; unmatched bases: 4. The CDR3 sequence is CASSFAGGFTGELFF. The CDR3 DNA sequence: TGTGCCAGCAGTTTCGCGGGAGGTTTCACCGGGGAGCTGTTTTTT.

This clonotype was picked up many times. The chain carries TRBV5-6 and TRBJ2-1; D possibly corresponds to TRBD2 (6 bases). The CDR3 loop spans 14 amino acids. Trimming stripped 0 bases from V and 8 bases from J, with 12 bases between. Germline loops: CDR1 SGHDT, CDR2 YYEEEE. The CDR3 bases are TGTGCCAGCAGCTTGGCGGGAGATCTCGATGAGCAGTTCTTC. Protein sequence: CASSLAGDLDEQFF.

The chain recombines TRBV4-3 with TRBJ2-3, with a weak D call TRBD1 (7 bases). The CDR3 consists of 18 residues. Trimming stripped 2 bases from V and 3 bases from J, with 21 bases between. The germline V gene has CDR1 LGHNA and CDR2 YSLEER. CDR3 protein: CASSQRALGGGATDTQYF. DNA of the CDR3: TGCGCCAGCAGCCAACGCGCTCTTGGAGGGGGCGCAACAGATACGCAGTATTTT.

Details on this clonotype: With a much larger clone just one base away, this may be a read error. V gene TRBV5-1 combines with J gene TRBJ2-1; perhaps TRBD2 as D (5 bases). The germline CDR1 and CDR2 sequences are SGHRS and YFSETQ. Trimming took 6 bases from V and 4 from J, leaving 17 bases between them. CDR3 length: 15 residues. The CDR3 DNA sequence: TGCGCCAGCACCTCCGTAAGGGAGATATACAATGAGCAGTTCTTC. Its translation is CASTSVREIYNEQFF.

This clonotype was counted many times. The chain joins TRBV29-1 to TRBJ2-5; D is unresolved. Looked up from germline, CDR1 is SQVTM and CDR2 is ANQGSEA. The CDR3 sequence is 14 residues long. V was pared by 0 bases and J by 5 bases, with 13 bases between. The CDR3 loop is CSVEDTGVEETQYF. Here the CDR3 DNA reads TGCAGCGTTGAAGATACTGGGGTCGAGGAGACCCAGTACTTC. Filled out from reference TRBV29-1 and TRBJ2-5, the complete variable domain reads SAVISQKPSRDICQRGTSLTIQCQVDSQVTMMFWYRQQPGQSLTLIATANQGSEATYESGFVIDKFPISRPNLTFSTLTVSNMSPEDSSIYLCSVEDTGVEETQYFGPGTRLLVL.

This chain joins TRBV7-6 and TRBJ1-3, with D unclear. Germline loops: CDR1 SGHVS, CDR2 FNYEAQ. The CDR3 loop spans 15 amino acids. Trimming shortened V by 5 bases and J by 6 bases, and 17 bases separated the two germline ends. CDR3 protein: CASSPLVAPQNTIYF. For the CDR3, the DNA is TGTGCCAGCAGCCCCTTGGTGGCCCCCCAAAACACCATATATTTT. The variable domain in full, with the rest retrieved from reference TRBV7-6 and TRBJ1-3, is GAGVSQSPRYKVTKRGQDVALRCDPISGHVSLYWYRQALGQGPEFLTYFNYEAQQDKSGLPNDRFSAERPEGSISTLTIQRTEQRDSAMYRCASSPLVAPQNTIYFGEGSWLTVV.

This clonotype showed up just once. This chain joins TRBV5-6 and TRBJ1-6; D gene unclear. Deletions cut 4 bases from V and 8 bases from J, with 10 bases between. This CDR3 contains 13 residues. Germline CDR1 is SGHDT and CDR2 is YYEEEE. The CDR3 spells CASSVSVDSPLHF. CDR3 DNA: TGTGCCAGCAGCGTGAGTGTAGATTCACCCCTCCACTTT. The entire variable domain, with the rest obtained from reference TRBV5-6 and TRBJ1-6, is as follows: DAGVTQSPTHLIKTRGQQVTLRCSPKSGHDTVSWYQQALGQGPQFIFQYYEEEERQRGNFPDRFSGHQFPNYSSELNVNALLLGDSALYLCASSVSVDSPLHFGNGTRLTVT.

This chain links TRBV14 with TRBJ1-4; TRBD1 matches 7 bases. CDR3 length: 16 amino acids. Germline CDR1 and CDR2: SGHDN and FVKESK. J was trimmed by 4 bases and V by 3 bases; bases with no gene match: 8. The CDR3 is CASSHLRDSDNEKLFF. CDR3 bases: TGTGCCAGCAGCCATTTACGGGACAGCGATAATGAAAAACTGTTTTTT.

This clonotype was seen more than once but under ten times. The chain has TRBV2 and TRBJ2-2; D uncertain. The CDR3 is made up of 15 amino acids. V was cut by 4 bases and J by 6 bases, with 15 bases left in between. Germline V gene sequence: CDR1 SNHLY, CDR2 FYNNEI. CDR3 amino acids: CASSVDASIPGELFF. The DNA of the CDR3 is TGTGCCAGCAGTGTAGACGCTTCGATCCCCGGGGAGCTGTTTTTT. Looking up the rest from reference TRBV2 and TRBJ2-2 gives the full variable domain: EPEVTQTPSHQVTQMGQEVILRCVPISNHLYFYWYRQILGQKVEFLVSFYNNEISEKSEIFDDQFSVERPDGSNFTLKIRSTKLEDSAMYFCASSVDASIPGELFFGEGSRLTVL.